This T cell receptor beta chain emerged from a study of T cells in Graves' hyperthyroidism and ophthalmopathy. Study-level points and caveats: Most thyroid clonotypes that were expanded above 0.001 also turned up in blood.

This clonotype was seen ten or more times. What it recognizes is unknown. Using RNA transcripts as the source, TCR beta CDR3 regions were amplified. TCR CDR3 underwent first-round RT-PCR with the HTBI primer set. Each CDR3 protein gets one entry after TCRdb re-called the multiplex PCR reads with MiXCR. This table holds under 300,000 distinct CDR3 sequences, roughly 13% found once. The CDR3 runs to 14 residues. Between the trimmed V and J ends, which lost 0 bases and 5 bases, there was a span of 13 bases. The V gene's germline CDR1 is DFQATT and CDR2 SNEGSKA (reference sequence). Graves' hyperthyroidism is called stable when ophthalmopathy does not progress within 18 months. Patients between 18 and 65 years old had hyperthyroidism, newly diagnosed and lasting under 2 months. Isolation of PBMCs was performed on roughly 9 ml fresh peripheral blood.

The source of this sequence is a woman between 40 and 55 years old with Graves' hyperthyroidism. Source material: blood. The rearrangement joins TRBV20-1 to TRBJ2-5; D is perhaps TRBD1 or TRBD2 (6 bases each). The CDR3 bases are TGCAGTGCTAGAGATCAACTAGGGGGGGAGACCCAGTACTTC. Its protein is CSARDQLGGETQYF.